This TCR beta chain was obtained from a study of identifying expanded T cells in peripheral blood. Collection occurred without any documented infections or immune events in donors. Libraries were prepared by immunoSEQ multiplex PCR; TCRdb keeps only in-frame clonotypes and omits some of them. The sample records roughly 100,000 clones, around nine tenths being singletons. The CDR3 has 17 residues. The germline V gene encodes CDR1 KGHSH and CDR2 LQKENI. V lost 3 bases and J lost 0; bases outside the gene matches: 6. The receptor's source is a person between 18 and 75 years old in good health. The chain links TRBV18 to TRBJ2-1; 9 bases fit TRBD2. The sequenced sample was blood. This CDR3 is CASSPRSGGSSYNEQFF. CDR3 coding DNA: TGTGCCAGCTCACCCCGCAGCGGGGGGAGCTCCTACAATGAGCAGTTCTTC.